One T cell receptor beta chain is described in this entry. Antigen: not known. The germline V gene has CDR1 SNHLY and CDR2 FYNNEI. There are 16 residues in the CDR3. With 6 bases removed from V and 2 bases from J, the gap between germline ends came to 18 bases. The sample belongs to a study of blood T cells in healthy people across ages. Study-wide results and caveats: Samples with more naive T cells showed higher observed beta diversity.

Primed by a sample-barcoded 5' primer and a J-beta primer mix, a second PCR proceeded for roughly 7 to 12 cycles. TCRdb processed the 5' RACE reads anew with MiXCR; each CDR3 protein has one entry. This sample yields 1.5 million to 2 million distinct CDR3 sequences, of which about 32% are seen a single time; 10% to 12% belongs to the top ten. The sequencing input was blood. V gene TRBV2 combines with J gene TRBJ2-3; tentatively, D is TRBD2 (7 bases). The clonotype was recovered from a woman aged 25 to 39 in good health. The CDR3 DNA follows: TGTGCCAGCAGACGAGGCGGGGGCCGAACCACAGATACGCAGTATTTT. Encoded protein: CASRRGGGRTTDTQYF.